This passage covers 22 T cell receptor beta chains from one sample sequenced in a study of T-cell reconstitution after alpha-beta-depleted transplantation in children (dated by TCRdb to 2016 to 2017). Read against the paper, the sample's time point label means: day 60 (about 2 months) after transplantation. In the paper's terms, the treatment or condition label means: allogeneic hematopoietic cell transplantation with graft depleted of TCRalphabeta T cells and CD19 B cells. Library generation was performed with PCR. The sequencer listed for this sample is Illumina HiSeq 2500. Molecular barcoding was employed in the preparation of TCR libraries, with unique molecular identifiers being used to normalize TCRbeta repertoire quantification. TCRdb reworked the public reads: Q25 trimming with fastp, MiXCR clone assembly, productive beta chains retained. Each entry is one CDR3 protein sequence, shown with its most common DNA and genes. The sample table records tens of thousands of distinct CDR3 sequences; roughly 5% of these occur just once. The ten largest make up around 30% of the sample.

The material sequenced was PBMCs, mostly from graft donor cells, taken 60 days after TCRalphabeta/CD19-depleted stem cell transplant. These receptors all stem from a female patient between 2 and 10 years old who had a stem cell transplant for aplastic anemia, so the T cells may come from the graft donor.

This clonotype was observed at least ten times. V is TRBV6-1 and J is TRBJ2-7, with 7 bases fitting TRBD1. Germline-derived CDR1 and CDR2 are MNHNS and SASEGT. J lost 5 bases, V lost 6 bases, and 10 bases had no gene match. CDR3 size: 14 residues. The CDR3 is CASRDQQGPDEQYF. The CDR3, as DNA: TGTGCCAGCAGGGACCAACAGGGGCCGGACGAGCAGTACTTC.

This clonotype has just a few counts. This chain uses TRBV11-2 with TRBJ2-2, with D tentatively TRBD1 or TRBD2 (8 bases each). V lost 5 bases to trimming and J lost 2 bases, with 18 bases between them. The germline V gene encodes CDR1 SGHAT and CDR2 FQNNGV. CDR3 length: 17 amino acids. In DNA, the CDR3 is TGTGCCAGCAGCCCCGGGGGGGACAGGTTCAACACCGGGGAGCTGTTTTTT. It is translated as CASSPGGDRFNTGELFF.

This clonotype was detected ten times or more. V usage is TRBV5-1 and J usage is TRBJ2-7, with 8 bases identical to TRBD1. The CDR3 is 15 residues long. V was pared by 5 bases and J by 2 bases, with 9 bases of the junction left unmatched. In germline, CDR1 is SGHRS, CDR2 YFSETQ. CDR3 nucleotide sequence: TGCGCCAGCAGTGAGGACAGGGTCCTAACCTACGAGCAGTACTTC. Amino acids: CASSEDRVLTYEQYF. The full variable domain, with the rest looked up from reference TRBV5-1 and TRBJ2-7, is KAGVTQTPRYLIKTRGQQVTLSCSPISGHRSVSWYQQTPGQGLQFLFEYFSETQRNKGNFPGRFSGRQFSNSRSEMNVSTLELGDSALYLCASSEDRVLTYEQYFGPGTRLTVT.

This clonotype has ten or more counts. The chain has TRBV10-3 and TRBJ2-7, with no clear D. The CDR3 runs to 13 residues. Germline-derived CDR1 and CDR2 are ENHRY and SYGVKD. Trimming shortened V by 2 bases and J by 3 bases, and 8 bases separated the two germline ends. CDR3 sequence: CAISERQSYEQYV. DNA of the CDR3: TGTGCCATCAGTGAGCGGCAGAGCTACGAGCAGTACGTC.

This clonotype came up many times. The rearrangement links TRBV6-5 to TRBJ2-7; perhaps TRBD2 as D (6 bases). This CDR3 contains 19 residues. Germline V gene data show CDR1 as MNHEY and CDR2 as SVGAGI. Trimming pared 0 bases from V and 6 bases from J, leaving 27 bases between. CDR3 DNA: TGTGCCAGCAGTTACTCGAGGCGGGAAAGGACTCTGCATCGGGGCGAGCAGTACTTC. Its protein is CASSYSRRERTLHRGEQYF.

This clonotype has at least ten counts. The genes are TRBV7-2 and TRBJ1-5; TRBD1 matches at 8 bases. Trimming took 6 bases from V and 9 from J; bases not matched to a gene: 10. The CDR3 is made up of 14 amino acids. CDR1 is SGHTA, CDR2 FQGNSA, per germline. In DNA, the CDR3 is TGTGCCAGCAGACGAGGACAGGGCCTAGGGCCCCAGCATTTT. Protein product: CASRRGQGLGPQHF.

This clonotype was recorded many times. The V call is TRBV18, the J call TRBJ2-1; 12 nucleotides align to TRBD2. Looked up from germline, CDR1 is KGHSH and CDR2 is LQKENI. This CDR3 spans 17 amino acids. V was clipped by 3 bases and J by 2 bases; unmatched bases: 5. In DNA, the CDR3 is TGTGCCAGCTCACCGCAGACTAGCGGGAGAACCTACAATGAGCAGTTCTTC. The encoded protein is CASSPQTSGRTYNEQFF.

The chain has TRBV2 and TRBJ2-2; 9 bases line up with TRBD1. Germline-derived CDR1 and CDR2 are SNHLY and FYNNEI. There are 17 residues in the CDR3. V was clipped by 11 bases and J by 1 base; unmatched bases: 14. The CDR3, as DNA: TGTGCCGCCTGGGCGGGACAGGGAATGCGGAACACCGGGGAGCTGTTTTTT. Its translation is CAAWAGQGMRNTGELFF.

There are many counts of this clonotype. CDR3 in amino acids: CSAQGYEQYF. CDR3 nucleotides: TGCAGTGCCCAGGGTTACGAGCAGTACTTC. This rearrangement joins TRBV20-1 to TRBJ2-7; possible D gene TRBD1, 5 bases. The CDR3 has 10 residues. The V end was cut by 6 bases, the J end by 4 bases, with 7 bases between. Germline V gives CDR1 DFQATT, CDR2 SNEGSKA (reference sequence).

In its sample, this clonotype was seen many times. The chain is built from TRBV24-1 and TRBJ2-7; D is undetermined. Trimming cost V 0 bases and J 2 bases, with 7 bases left between them. The V gene's germline CDR1 is KGHDR and CDR2 SFDVKD. This CDR3 is built from 14 residues. Here the CDR3 reads CATSDLVPTYEQYF. The DNA of the CDR3 is TGTGCCACCAGTGATTTGGTCCCTACCTACGAGCAGTACTTC.

This clonotype appeared many times. The V call is TRBV29-1, the J call TRBJ2-3; 11 bases line up with TRBD1. Germline CDR1 SQVTM, CDR2 ANQGSEA. The CDR3 has 17 residues. With 3 bases clipped from V and 1 base from J, the junction kept 9 bases outside the gene matches. DNA for the CDR3: TGCAGCGTTGAGGGTTTTGGACAGGGGGCGGGCACAGATACGCAGTATTTT. This translates into CSVEGFGQGAGTDTQYF.

This clonotype appeared many times. The chain employs TRBV12-3 or TRBV12-4 and TRBJ1-4; the D gene is possibly TRBD1 (6 bases). The length of the CDR3 is 14 residues. V lost 6 bases, J lost 5 bases, and 13 bases lay in between. The CDR3 protein is CASSPGQTNEKLFF. Written as DNA, the CDR3 is TGTGCCAGCAGCCCCGGACAGACAAATGAAAAACTGTTTTTT.

This clonotype occurred many times. The genes are TRBV28 and TRBJ1-4; D is uncertain. Germline CDR1 reads MDHEN; CDR2 reads SYDVKM. The V gene lost 4 bases and the J gene lost 4 bases, with 16 bases spanning the gap. CDR3 length: 16 amino acids. The CDR3 DNA reads TGTGCCAGCAGTTCCCCTACATCCGGGCTTAATGAAAAACTGTTTTTT. Translating gives CASSSPTSGLNEKLFF.

This clonotype has at least ten counts. This rearrangement joins TRBV28 to TRBJ1-5; 7 positions agree with TRBD1. Germline V gives CDR1 MDHEN, CDR2 SYDVKM. This CDR3 has 15 residues. With 8 bases clipped from V and 0 bases from J, the junction kept 7 bases outside the gene matches. The CDR3 region has the DNA TGTGCCAGCGGGGACAGTAACCTTAGCAATCAGCCCCAGCATTTT. Amino acid sequence: CASGDSNLSNQPQHF. Complete variable domain (other parts from reference TRBV28 and TRBJ1-5): DVKVTQSSRYLVKRTGEKVFLECVQDMDHENMFWYRQDPGLGLRLIYFSYDVKMKEKGDIPEGYSVSREKKERFSLILESASTNQTSMYLCASGDSNLSNQPQHFGDGTRLSIL.

This clonotype was observed at least ten times. The gene calls are TRBV6-2 or TRBV6-3 and TRBJ2-2, with D tentatively TRBD2 (5 bases). Germline loops: CDR1 MNHEY, CDR2 SVGEGT. The CDR3 is 15 residues long. V lost 7 bases and J lost 3, with 15 bases in between. The CDR3: CASIAGETDTGELFF. In DNA, the CDR3 is TGTGCCAGCATCGCCGGGGAGACGGACACCGGGGAGCTGTTTTTT.

The sample holds many counts of this clonotype. This chain links TRBV12-3 or TRBV12-4 with TRBJ2-7, with 10 bases that match TRBD1. Germline trimming cut 6 bases from V and 9 bases from J; bases unmatched to any gene: 8. This CDR3 contains 13 residues. The CDR3 region is CASSSGQGTGQYF. For the CDR3, the DNA is TGTGCCAGCAGCTCGGGACAGGGGACGGGGCAGTACTTC.

Concerning this clonotype itself: This may be a read error: a much more frequent sequence differs by one nucleotide. This chain uses TRBV6-2 or TRBV6-3 with TRBJ2-5, with D unclear. Germline CDR1 reads MNHEY; CDR2 reads SVGEGT. This CDR3 comprises 14 residues. The CDR3 here is CASTNPNRKENQYF. CDR3 DNA: TGTGCCAGCACCAACCCCAACAGAAAAGAGAACCAGTACTTC.

The rearrangement uses TRBV27 and TRBJ1-6; 7 bases line up with TRBD1. With V trimmed by 5 bases and J by 6 bases, 7 bases remained unmatched. The CDR3 has 15 residues. Per the germline V gene, CDR1 is MNHEY and CDR2 is SMNVEV (reference sequence). The chain's CDR3 is CASSPGTVPNSPLHF. In nucleotides, the CDR3 is TGTGCCAGCAGTCCAGGGACAGTACCTAATTCACCCCTCCACTTT.

This clonotype was seen ten or more times. This rearrangement joins TRBV6-5 to TRBJ1-4, with D unclear. The germline V gene has CDR1 MNHEY and CDR2 SVGAGI. Trimming pared 0 bases from V and 0 bases from J, leaving 5 bases between. This CDR3 has 15 residues. The CDR3 DNA sequence: TGTGCCAGCAGTTACTCAACTGCAACTAATGAAAAACTGTTTTTT. It yields the protein CASSYSTATNEKLFF.

This clonotype was observed at least ten times. V usage is TRBV11-2 and J usage is TRBJ2-7; a weak D match, TRBD1 (5 bases). CDR3 length: 14 amino acids. The V gene lost 1 base and the J gene lost 4 bases, with 11 bases spanning the gap. In germline, CDR1 is SGHAT, CDR2 FQNNGV. The CDR3 DNA is TGTGCCAGCAGCTTAGTGGGCAGGGTATACGAGCAGTACTTC. It yields the protein CASSLVGRVYEQYF.

Many counts were recorded for this clonotype. V gene TRBV27 combines with J gene TRBJ2-3; the D gene is possibly TRBD2 (5 bases). Per germline, CDR1 MNHEY and CDR2 SMNVEV (reference sequence). Between the trimmed V and J ends, which lost 8 bases and 10 bases, there was a span of 19 bases. CDR3 length: 13 amino acids. The chain's CDR3 is CASRRTGVRAQYF. The DNA of the CDR3 is TGTGCCAGCCGAAGGACTGGGGTACGCGCGCAGTATTTT.

The chain carries TRBV12-3 or TRBV12-4 and TRBJ1-2; D possibly corresponds to TRBD1 (6 bases). The CDR3 totals 13 residues. The V end was cut by 0 bases, the J end by 4 bases, with 6 bases between. The CDR3 protein is CASSLAGGYGYTF. Written as DNA, the CDR3 is TGTGCCAGCAGTTTAGCAGGGGGCTATGGCTACACCTTC.